These 30 T cell receptor beta chains were all obtained from the same sample, sequenced in a study of shared clonotypes between healthy human individuals. Naivety among CD8 cells was defined by CD45RO negativity and positive CCR7 selection, thereby excluding terminally differentiated effector memory CD45RA+ cells. Some clones are missing from TCRdb's copy, which holds only in-frame ones; the method was immunoSEQ multiplex PCR. The top ten hold around 1.1% of the sample, which has roughly 2 million clones, about 95% seen once. The sample comprised naive CD8+ T cells sorted from blood. The receptors were sampled from a man between 18 and 29 years old in good health.

The chain recombines TRBV13 with TRBJ2-5, with D perhaps given as TRBD1 or TRBD2 (6 bases each). This CDR3 has 14 amino acids. CDR1 PRHDT and CDR2 FYEKMQ come from the germline V gene (reference sequence). V was pared by 5 bases and J by 3 bases, with 13 bases between. This CDR3 is CASSARGTKETQYF. CDR3 coding DNA: TGTGCCAGCAGCGCCCGCGGGACAAAAGAGACCCAGTACTTC.

V is TRBV5-4 and J is TRBJ1-6; possibly TRBD1 for D (5 bases). This CDR3 region has 14 residues. The V gene's germline CDR1 is SGHNT and CDR2 YYREEE (reference sequence). Trimming stripped 4 bases from V and 6 bases from J, with 11 bases between. The CDR3: CASSLWQGNSPLHF. In DNA form, the CDR3 reads TGTGCCAGCAGCCTGTGGCAGGGTAATTCACCCCTCCACTTT.

J is TRBJ2-7 and V is TRBV29-1, with 7 bases lining up with TRBD1. CDR3 length equals 14 residues. Unmatched junction bases numbered 11, after V lost 3 bases and J lost 6 bases. Germline V gene sequence: CDR1 SQVTM, CDR2 ANQGSEA. The CDR3 nucleotides are TGCAGCGTTGATTCCGGGACAGAGGGGCTCGAGCAGTACTTC. It is translated as CSVDSGTEGLEQYF.

The rearrangement links TRBV4-2 to TRBJ1-2; 8 bases line up with TRBD1. The germline V gene encodes CDR1 LGHNA and CDR2 YNFKEQ. V gave up 4 bases and J gave up 5 bases; unmatched junction bases: 0. The CDR3 sequence is 12 residues long. This CDR3 reads CASSRTGYGYTF. The CDR3 nucleotides are TGTGCCAGCAGCCGGACAGGGTATGGCTACACCTTC.

Notes on this clone: Other DNA sequences in the sample encode the same CDR3. The J gene is TRBJ2-7, the V gene TRBV11-2; D might be TRBD2 (7 bases). Germline V gene sequence: CDR1 SGHAT, CDR2 FQNNGV. The CDR3 contains 13 residues. V was cut by 2 bases and J by 4 bases, with 9 bases left in between. The CDR3 reads CASSLRGAYEQYF. The CDR3 bases are TGTGCCAGCAGCTTACGGGGGGCTTACGAGCAGTACTTC.

With respect to this clone: The identical CDR3 is also encoded by other nucleotide sequences in the sample. The chain's CDR3 is CASSVGQGHEQYF. CDR3 sequence (DNA): TGTGCCAGCAGCGTCGGACAGGGTCACGAGCAGTACTTC. The chain has TRBV9 and TRBJ2-7; 8 nucleotides align to TRBD1. Germline V gives CDR1 SGDLS, CDR2 YYNGEE. The CDR3 contains 13 residues. V trimming: 2 bases; J trimming: 5 bases; junction bases outside the gene matches: 3.

The CDR3, as DNA: TGTGCCAGCAGTGACTCGAGGGAAACAGGGGGGAGCACTGAAGCTTTCTTT. It yields the protein CASSDSRETGGSTEAFF. The chain combines TRBV6-4 with TRBJ1-1; 8 bases fit TRBD1. Losses at the gene ends were 0 bases for V and 4 bases for J; bases not matched to a gene: 10. CDR3 size: 17 residues. Germline assignment: CDR1 MRHNA and CDR2 SNTAGT.

Concerning this clone itself: This same CDR3 is encoded by further DNA sequences in the sample. This sequence joins TRBV7-9 and TRBJ2-2; perhaps TRBD2 as D (6 bases). V shed 4 bases and J shed 0 bases, with 9 bases lying between them. Looked up from germline, CDR1 is SEHNR and CDR2 is FQNEAQ (reference sequence). The CDR3 runs to 15 residues. The CDR3 region has the DNA TGTGCCAGCAGCTCGGGACTCGCGAACACCGGGGAGCTGTTTTTT. Translated, it gives CASSSGLANTGELFF.

This chain uses TRBV27 with TRBJ2-5; D is perhaps TRBD2 (6 bases). The CDR3 is 16 amino acids. Germline V gives CDR1 MNHEY, CDR2 SMNVEV (reference sequence). The V end lost 5 bases, the J end lost 2 bases, and 18 bases lay between the germline ends. Here the CDR3 DNA reads TGTGCCAGCAGTCCGGAGACAGCGGGCAGTCAAGAGACCCAGTACTTC. This translates into CASSPETAGSQETQYF.

This clone turned up a few times. The rearrangement links TRBV7-6 to TRBJ1-1, with D hard to call. The CDR3 sequence is 13 residues long. V was pared by 0 bases and J by 7 bases, with 9 bases between. Per germline, CDR1 SGHVS and CDR2 FNYEAQ. CDR3 bases: TGTGCCAGCAGCTTAGCGGTGGGCAGTGAAGCTTTCTTT. Its protein is CASSLAVGSEAFF.

The chain uses TRBV5-6 and TRBJ2-4, with 7 nucleotides matching TRBD2. Germline CDR1 and CDR2: SGHDT and YYEEEE. CDR3 length: 14 residues. V lost 2 bases, J lost 7 bases, and 6 bases stayed unmatched. Here the CDR3 DNA reads TGTGCCAGCAGCTTAGGACTAGAAGTGAACATTCAGTACTTC. It encodes CASSLGLEVNIQYF. The variable domain in full, with the rest retrieved from reference TRBV5-6 and TRBJ2-4, is DAGVTQSPTHLIKTRGQQVTLRCSPKSGHDTVSWYQQALGQGPQFIFQYYEEEERQRGNFPDRFSGHQFPNYSSELNVNALLLGDSALYLCASSLGLEVNIQYFGAGTRLSVL.

V and J are TRBV7-2 and TRBJ2-3; 11 bases agree with TRBD2. The CDR3 is 15 residues long. Germline assignment: CDR1 SGHTA and CDR2 FQGNSA. With V trimmed by 5 bases and J by 0 bases, 1 base remained unmatched. CDR3 sequence: CASSGTSGSTDTQYF. The CDR3 DNA reads as TGTGCCAGCAGCGGGACTAGCGGAAGCACAGATACGCAGTATTTT.

The J gene is TRBJ1-1, the V gene TRBV28, with D tentatively TRBD1 (5 bases). The V and J ends lost 5 bases and 2 bases respectively, with 15 bases between them. The CDR3 is 15 residues long. The germline gives CDR1 MDHEN, CDR2 SYDVKM. CDR3 residues: CASSLRGSTNTEAFF. The CDR3 nucleotides are TGTGCCAGCAGTCTGAGGGGTTCGACTAACACTGAAGCTTTCTTT.

This chain links TRBV4-1 with TRBJ2-1; possibly TRBD2 for D (5 bases). The ends were cut back, 3 bases at V and 7 bases at J, with 13 bases in the middle. CDR3 length: 14 amino acids. Germline values: CDR1 MGHRA, CDR2 YSYEKL. The CDR3 loop reads CASSQRASQNEQFF. The CDR3 DNA reads as TGCGCCAGCAGCCAGAGGGCTAGTCAAAATGAGCAGTTCTTC.

The chain's CDR3 is CASTLGGSYEQYF. The DNA for the CDR3 is TGCGCCAGCACCCTTGGGGGGTCCTACGAGCAGTACTTC. This sequence joins TRBV5-1 and TRBJ2-7; tentative D call: TRBD2 (6 bases). Trimming removed 6 bases at V and 1 base at J, with 11 bases between. Germline CDR1 is SGHRS and CDR2 is YFSETQ. The CDR3 loop spans 13 amino acids.

The chain combines TRBV5-6 with TRBJ2-7; 11 positions agree with TRBD2. V lost 5 bases, J lost 3 bases, and 7 bases stayed unmatched. Germline CDR1 is SGHDT and CDR2 is YYEEEE. The CDR3 totals 15 residues. The chain's CDR3 is CASSLKLAGDYEQYF. In DNA form, the CDR3 reads TGTGCCAGCAGTTTGAAACTAGCGGGAGACTACGAGCAGTACTTC.

As to this clone: Other DNA sequences in the same sample also yield this CDR3. The V call is TRBV7-9, the J call TRBJ1-4; D unresolved. The germline CDR1 and CDR2 sequences are SEHNR and FQNEAQ (reference sequence). The germline V and J ends were trimmed by 4 bases and 2 bases, with 8 bases remaining between them. This CDR3 has 14 amino acids. CDR3 sequence: CASSSGGTNEKLFF. The DNA for the CDR3 is TGTGCCAGCAGCTCGGGAGGGACTAATGAAAAACTGTTTTTT.

Concerning this clone itself: This specimen includes other DNA sequences encoding the same CDR3. This chain joins TRBV4-1 and TRBJ2-1, with TRBD2 matching 15 bases. Germline V gene sequence: CDR1 MGHRA, CDR2 YSYEKL. V shed 0 bases, J shed 7 bases, and the junction held 1 base outside the gene matches. The CDR3 is 16 amino acids. In nucleotides, the CDR3 is TGCGCCAGCAGCCAAGAAGGACTAGCGGGAGGGAATGAGCAGTTCTTC. Its protein product is CASSQEGLAGGNEQFF.

The chain combines TRBV14 with TRBJ2-2; 8 positions match TRBD1. CDR1 and CDR2 from the germline V gene are SGHDN and FVKESK. With V trimmed by 4 bases and J by 1 base, 14 bases remained unmatched. The CDR3 spans 19 residues. CDR3 sequence reads: CASSPRPTGGLKNTGELFF. CDR3 coding DNA: TGTGCCAGCAGCCCCCGTCCCACAGGGGGTCTGAAGAACACCGGGGAGCTGTTTTTT.

V usage is TRBV2 and J usage is TRBJ1-1; 10 bases fit TRBD1. Unmatched junction bases numbered 12, after V lost 7 bases and J lost 7 bases. The CDR3 has 15 amino acids. Germline assignment: CDR1 SNHLY and CDR2 FYNNEI. In nucleotides, the CDR3 is TGTGCCAGCACTCTCCCCGGGACAGGGGAAAATGAAGCTTTCTTT. As protein: CASTLPGTGENEAFF.

With respect to this clone: The same CDR3 is also encoded by other DNA sequences in this sample. V is TRBV27 and J is TRBJ2-7; D is perhaps TRBD1 or TRBD2 (5 bases each). The CDR3 spans 11 residues. V lost 8 bases and J 0 bases, leaving 5 bases between the germline ends. CDR1 and CDR2 from the germline V gene are MNHEY and SMNVEV (reference sequence). The chain's CDR3 is CASGTSYEQYF. The DNA of the CDR3 is TGTGCCAGCGGGACCTCCTACGAGCAGTACTTC.

This clone was picked up one time. V usage is TRBV30 and J usage is TRBJ1-2; D gene uncertain. In germline, CDR1 is GTSNPN, CDR2 SVGIG (reference sequence). V shed 5 bases and J shed 3 bases, with 13 bases lying between them. This CDR3 is 13 amino acids long. DNA for the CDR3: TGTGCCTGGTCCTGGGCAGCCGACTATGGCTACACCTTC. Its translation is CAWSWAADYGYTF.

The genes are TRBV4-3 and TRBJ2-6, with D perhaps matching TRBD2 (5 bases). CDR3 length equals 17 residues. Germline loops: CDR1 LGHNA, CDR2 YSLEER. V dropped 0 bases and J dropped 1 base, with 10 bases sitting between them. Here the CDR3 reads CASSQDPPGSGANVLTF. The CDR3 bases are TGCGCCAGCAGCCAAGATCCCCCGGGGTCTGGGGCCAACGTCCTGACTTTC.

This chain connects TRBV7-9 to TRBJ2-7; D ambiguous. With 0 bases removed from V and 6 bases from J, the gap between germline ends came to 6 bases. Germline V gene sequence: CDR1 SEHNR, CDR2 FQNEAQ (reference sequence). The CDR3 runs 12 residues. The CDR3 coding sequence is TGTGCCAGCAGCTTAGCCCATCCCGAGCAGTACTTC. Its translation is CASSLAHPEQYF. The full variable domain, in which reference TRBV7-9 and TRBJ2-7 provide the parts outside the CDR3, is DTGVSQNPRHKITKRGQNVTFRCDPISEHNRLYWYRQTLGQGPEFLTYFQNEAQLEKSRLLSDRFSAERPKGSFSTLEIQRTEQGDSAMYLCASSLAHPEQYFGPGTRLTVT.

This rearrangement joins TRBV19 to TRBJ2-7; 9 bases are shared with TRBD2. The CDR3 totals 16 residues. CDR1 and CDR2 (germline): LNHDA, SQIVND (reference sequence). V lost 3 bases and J lost 2; bases outside the gene matches: 8. CDR3 sequence reads: CASSIRVTSGAYEQYF. CDR3 nucleotides: TGTGCCAGTAGTATCAGGGTGACTAGCGGCGCCTACGAGCAGTACTTC.

V and J are TRBV6-5 and TRBJ2-1, with D unresolved. The CDR3 totals 13 residues. The germline CDR1 and CDR2 sequences are MNHEY and SVGAGI. V lost 4 bases and J 7 bases, leaving 11 bases between the germline ends. The CDR3 sequence is CASSSGPTNEQFF. The DNA for the CDR3 is TGTGCCAGCAGTTCCGGTCCGACTAATGAGCAGTTCTTC.

This clone has just a few counts. The V and J genes are TRBV7-9 and TRBJ2-7; D is uncertain. With 2 bases removed from V and 0 bases from J, the gap between germline ends came to 5 bases. Germline V CDR1 and CDR2: SEHNR, FQNEAQ (reference sequence). The CDR3 is made up of 13 amino acids. CDR3 nucleotide sequence: TGTGCCAGCAGCTTAACGGACTCCTACGAGCAGTACTTC. It codes for CASSLTDSYEQYF.

The J gene is TRBJ2-7, the V gene TRBV9, with 10 positions matching TRBD2. V dropped 0 bases and J dropped 6; count of bases not matched to a gene: 6. The CDR3 totals 15 residues. The germline V gene has CDR1 SGDLS and CDR2 YYNGEE. The CDR3 loop reads CASSVELAGVGEQYF. As DNA, the CDR3 is TGTGCCAGCAGCGTAGAGCTAGCGGGAGTCGGCGAGCAGTACTTC.

This clone was counted once. DNA for the CDR3: TGTGCCAGCAGCCAGGGACAGGGGCTAAACGAGCAGTACTTC. It codes for CASSQGQGLNEQYF. The chain combines TRBV7-6 with TRBJ2-7, with 10 bases fitting TRBD1. V shed 5 bases and J 5 bases; nucleotides not matched to a gene: 6. CDR3 length: 14 residues. CDR1 is SGHVS, CDR2 FNYEAQ, per germline.

The chain joins TRBV27 to TRBJ2-7; no clear D gene. The CDR3 is 13 amino acids. V dropped 2 bases and J dropped 4 bases, with 9 bases sitting between them. Per the germline V gene, CDR1 is MNHEY and CDR2 is SMNVEV (reference sequence). In DNA form, the CDR3 reads TGTGCCAGCAGTTTAGGCATACCGTACGAGCAGTACTTC. Its protein is CASSLGIPYEQYF.